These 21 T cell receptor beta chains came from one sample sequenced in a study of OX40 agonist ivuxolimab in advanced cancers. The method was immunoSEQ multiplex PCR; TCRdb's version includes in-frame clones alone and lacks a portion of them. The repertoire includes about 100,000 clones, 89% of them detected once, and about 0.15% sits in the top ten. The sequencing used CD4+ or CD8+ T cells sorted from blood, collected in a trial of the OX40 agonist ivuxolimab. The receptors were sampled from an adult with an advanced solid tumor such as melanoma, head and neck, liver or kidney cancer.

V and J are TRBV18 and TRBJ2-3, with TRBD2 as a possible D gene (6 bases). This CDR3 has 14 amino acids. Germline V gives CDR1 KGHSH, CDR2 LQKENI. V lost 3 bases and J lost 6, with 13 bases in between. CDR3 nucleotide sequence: TGTGCCAGCTCACCGACTAGTAGGGGTGATACGCAGTATTTT. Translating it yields CASSPTSRGDTQYF.

Here the CDR3 DNA reads TGTGCCAGCAGCCCGGGACTTTACACAGATACGCAGTATTTT. Amino acids: CASSPGLYTDTQYF. V and J are TRBV7-3 and TRBJ2-3, with D possibly TRBD2 on 6 matching bases. This CDR3 is 14 amino acids long. V dropped 5 bases and J dropped 2 bases, with 11 bases sitting between them. Germline CDR1 is SGHTA and CDR2 is FQGTGA.

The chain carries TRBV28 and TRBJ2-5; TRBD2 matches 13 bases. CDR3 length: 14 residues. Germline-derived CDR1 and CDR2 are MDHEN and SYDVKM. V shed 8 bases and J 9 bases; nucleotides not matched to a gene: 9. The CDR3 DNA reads TGTGCCAGCGGAGGGACTAGCGGGGCCGGGGCCCAGTACTTC. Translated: CASGGTSGAGAQYF.

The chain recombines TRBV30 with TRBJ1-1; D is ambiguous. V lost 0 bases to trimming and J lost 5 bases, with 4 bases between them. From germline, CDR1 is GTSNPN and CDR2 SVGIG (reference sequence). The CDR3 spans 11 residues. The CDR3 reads CAWSVGTEAFF. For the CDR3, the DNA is TGTGCCTGGAGTGTAGGAACTGAAGCTTTCTTT.

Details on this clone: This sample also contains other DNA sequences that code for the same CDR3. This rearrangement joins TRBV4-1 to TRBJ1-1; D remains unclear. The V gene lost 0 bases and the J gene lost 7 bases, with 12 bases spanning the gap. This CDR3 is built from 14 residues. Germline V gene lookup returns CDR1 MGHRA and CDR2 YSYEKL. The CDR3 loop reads CASSQDRVGGEAFF. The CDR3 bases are TGCGCCAGCAGCCAAGATCGTGTCGGTGGTGAAGCTTTCTTT.

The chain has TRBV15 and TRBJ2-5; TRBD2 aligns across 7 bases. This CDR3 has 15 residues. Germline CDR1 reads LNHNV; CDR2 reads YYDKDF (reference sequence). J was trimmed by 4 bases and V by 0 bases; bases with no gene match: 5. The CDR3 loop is CATSRDGRGVETQYF. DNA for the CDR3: TGTGCCACCAGCAGAGATGGCCGGGGGGTAGAGACCCAGTACTTC.

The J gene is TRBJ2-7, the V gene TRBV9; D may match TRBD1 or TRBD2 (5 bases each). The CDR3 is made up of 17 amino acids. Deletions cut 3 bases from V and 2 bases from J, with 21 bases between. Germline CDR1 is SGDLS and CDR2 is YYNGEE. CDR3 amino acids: CASSGGTGTARPYEQYF. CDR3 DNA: TGTGCCAGCAGCGGAGGGACCGGGACGGCGAGACCCTACGAGCAGTACTTC.

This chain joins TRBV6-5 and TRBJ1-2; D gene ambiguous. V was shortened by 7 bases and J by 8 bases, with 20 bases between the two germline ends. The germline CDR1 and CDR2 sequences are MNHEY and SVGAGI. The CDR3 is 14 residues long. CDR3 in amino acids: CASIEGPTSGGYTF. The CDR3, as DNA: TGTGCCAGCATCGAAGGACCGACGTCGGGAGGCTACACCTTC.

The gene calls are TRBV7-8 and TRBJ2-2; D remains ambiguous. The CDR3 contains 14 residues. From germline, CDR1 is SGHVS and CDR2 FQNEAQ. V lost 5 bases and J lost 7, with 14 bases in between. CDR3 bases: TGTGCCAGCAGCATCATTAGAGGTGACGGGGAGCTGTTTTTT. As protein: CASSIIRGDGELFF.

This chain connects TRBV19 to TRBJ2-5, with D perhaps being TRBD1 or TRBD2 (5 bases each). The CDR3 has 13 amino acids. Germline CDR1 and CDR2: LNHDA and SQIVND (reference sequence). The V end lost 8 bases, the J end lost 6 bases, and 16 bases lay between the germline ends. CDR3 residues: CASARWGWQTQYF. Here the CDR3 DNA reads TGTGCCAGTGCACGTTGGGGGTGGCAGACCCAGTACTTC.

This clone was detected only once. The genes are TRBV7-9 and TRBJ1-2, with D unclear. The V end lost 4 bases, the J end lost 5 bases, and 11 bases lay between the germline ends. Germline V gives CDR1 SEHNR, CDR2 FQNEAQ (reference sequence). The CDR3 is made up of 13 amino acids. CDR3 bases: TGTGCCAGCAGCTCCCGGACCGAATATGGCTACACCTTC. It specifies CASSSRTEYGYTF. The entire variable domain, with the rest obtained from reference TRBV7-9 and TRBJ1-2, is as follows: DTGVSQNPRHKITKRGQNVTFRCDPISEHNRLYWYRQTLGQGPEFLTYFQNEAQLEKSRLLSDRFSAERPKGSFSTLEIQRTEQGDSAMYLCASSSRTEYGYTFGSGTRLTVV.

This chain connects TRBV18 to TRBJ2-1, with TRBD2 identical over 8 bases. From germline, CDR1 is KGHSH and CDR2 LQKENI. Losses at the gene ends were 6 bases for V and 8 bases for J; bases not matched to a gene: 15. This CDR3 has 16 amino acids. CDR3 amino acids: CASSPTGTRGSDEQFF. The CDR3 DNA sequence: TGTGCCAGCTCTCCAACCGGGACTAGAGGTTCCGATGAGCAGTTCTTC.

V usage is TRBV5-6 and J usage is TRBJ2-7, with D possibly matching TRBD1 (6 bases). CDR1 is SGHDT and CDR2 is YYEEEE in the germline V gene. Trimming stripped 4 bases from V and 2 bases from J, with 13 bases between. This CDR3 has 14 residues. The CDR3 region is CASSVGAGPYEQYF. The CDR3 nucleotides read TGTGCCAGCAGCGTGGGGGCAGGGCCCTACGAGCAGTACTTC.

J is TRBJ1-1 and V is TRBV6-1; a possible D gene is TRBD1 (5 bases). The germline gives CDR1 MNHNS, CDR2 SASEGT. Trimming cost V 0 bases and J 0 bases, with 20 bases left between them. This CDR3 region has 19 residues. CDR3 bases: TGTGCCAGCAGTGAAGCGGGGCAGGGAGGCCCCCGATTGAACACTGAAGCTTTCTTT. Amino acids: CASSEAGQGGPRLNTEAFF.

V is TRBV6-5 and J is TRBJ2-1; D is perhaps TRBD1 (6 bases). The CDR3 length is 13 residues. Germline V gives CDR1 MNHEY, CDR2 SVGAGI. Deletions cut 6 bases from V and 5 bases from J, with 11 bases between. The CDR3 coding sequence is TGTGCCAGCAGACCCAGGACAGACAATGAGCAGTTCTTC. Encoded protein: CASRPRTDNEQFF.

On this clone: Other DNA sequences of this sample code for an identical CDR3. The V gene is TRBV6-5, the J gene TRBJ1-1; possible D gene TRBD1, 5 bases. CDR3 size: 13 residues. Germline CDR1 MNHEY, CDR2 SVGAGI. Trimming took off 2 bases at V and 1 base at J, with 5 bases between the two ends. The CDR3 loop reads CASSYGGNTEAFF. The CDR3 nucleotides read TGTGCCAGCAGTTACGGGGGGAACACTGAAGCTTTCTTT.

The CDR3 nucleotides read TGTGCCAGCAGTTTGGCCGGATTGAACACTGAAGCTTTCTTT. Its protein product is CASSLAGLNTEAFF. This chain connects TRBV6-5 to TRBJ1-1, with D uncertain. This CDR3 contains 14 residues. Between the trimmed V and J ends, which lost 4 bases and 0 bases, there was a span of 9 bases. The germline V gene has CDR1 MNHEY and CDR2 SVGAGI.

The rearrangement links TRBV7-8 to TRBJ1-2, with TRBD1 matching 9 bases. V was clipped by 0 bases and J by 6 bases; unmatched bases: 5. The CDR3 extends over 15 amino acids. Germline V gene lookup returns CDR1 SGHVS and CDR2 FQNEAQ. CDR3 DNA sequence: TGTGCCAGCAGCTTAGCCGGGACAGGGCGGAATGGCTACACCTTC. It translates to CASSLAGTGRNGYTF. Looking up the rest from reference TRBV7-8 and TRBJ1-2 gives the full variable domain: GAGVSQSPRYKVAKRGQDVALRCDPISGHVSLFWYQQALGQGPEFLTYFQNEAQLDKSGLPSDRFFAERPEGSVSTLKIQRTQQEDSAVYLCASSLAGTGRNGYTFGSGTRLTVV.

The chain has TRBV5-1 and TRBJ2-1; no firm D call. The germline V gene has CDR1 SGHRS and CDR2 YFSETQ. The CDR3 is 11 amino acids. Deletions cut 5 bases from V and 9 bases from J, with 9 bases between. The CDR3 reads CASRSGLEQFF. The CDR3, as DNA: TGCGCCAGCAGGAGTGGGCTTGAGCAGTTCTTC.

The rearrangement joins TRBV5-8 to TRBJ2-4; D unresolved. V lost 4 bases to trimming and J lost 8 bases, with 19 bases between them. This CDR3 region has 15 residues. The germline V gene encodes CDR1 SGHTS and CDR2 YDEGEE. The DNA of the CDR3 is TGTGCCAGCAGCCCGACTTACGAACCCTGGCACATTCAGTACTTC. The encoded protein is CASSPTYEPWHIQYF.

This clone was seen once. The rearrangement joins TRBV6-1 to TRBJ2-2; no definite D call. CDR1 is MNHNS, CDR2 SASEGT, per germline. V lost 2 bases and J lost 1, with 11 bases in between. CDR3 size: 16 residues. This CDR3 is CASSEMIGENTGELFF. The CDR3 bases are TGTGCCAGCAGTGAAATGATTGGGGAGAACACCGGGGAGCTGTTTTTT.